This is a list of T cell receptor beta chains from one sample in a study of T cells in Graves' hyperthyroidism and ophthalmopathy. One entry per CDR3 protein, called by TCRdb with MiXCR from the multiplex PCR reads. Of 610,000 or so distinct CDR3 sequences listed, approximately 44% are singletons. Sequencing input: peripheral blood or thyroid tissue (not recorded which). These receptors originate from a woman between 18 and 29 years old with Graves' hyperthyroidism. Each CDR3 is given with its conserved first and last residue. The order of the fields is D gene, J gene, V gene, CDR3 length, clone size, CDR3 protein, CDR3 DNA. The D gene is left open where the match is weak. Clone sizes are given selectively: once, few, many, or a class where the clone is expanded.

D gene: -
J gene: TRBJ1-1
V gene: TRBV7-9
CDR3 length: 15
clone size: many
CDR3 protein: CASSLFSGGRTEAFF
CDR3 DNA: TGTGCCAGCAGCTTGTTTAGCGGGGGACGAACTGAAGCTTTCTTT

D gene: -
J gene: TRBJ1-1
V gene: TRBV18
CDR3 length: 14
clone size: few
CDR3 protein: CASSPGRAATEAFF
CDR3 DNA: TGTGCCAGCTCCCCGGGGAGGGCCGCCACTGAAGCTTTCTTT

D gene: -
J gene: TRBJ1-5
V gene: TRBV15
CDR3 length: 15
clone size: many
CDR3 protein: CATSTHPDSYQPQHF
CDR3 DNA: TGTGCCACCAGCACCCACCCGGACAGTTATCAGCCCCAGCATTTT

D gene: -
J gene: TRBJ2-3
V gene: TRBV12-3/TRBV12-4
CDR3 length: 14
clone size: once
CDR3 protein: CASSFWTPPDTQYF
CDR3 DNA: TGTGCCAGCAGTTTTTGGACCCCGCCAGATACGCAGTATTTT

D gene: -
J gene: TRBJ1-1
V gene: TRBV29-1
CDR3 length: 14
clone size: -
CDR3 protein: CSSEGSGMNTEAFF
CDR3 DNA: TGCAGCAGTGAAGGCTCGGGAATGAACACTGAAGCTTTCTTT

D gene: -
J gene: TRBJ1-3
V gene: TRBV19
CDR3 length: 12
clone size: many
CDR3 protein: CATRQKKNTIYF
CDR3 DNA: TGTGCCACAAGACAGAAGAAAAACACCATATATTTT

D gene: TRBD2
J gene: TRBJ2-7
V gene: TRBV6-4
CDR3 length: 15
clone size: -
CDR3 protein: CASSGSGGRAGEQYF
CDR3 DNA: TGTGCCAGCAGTGGATCCGGCGGGAGGGCTGGGGAGCAGTACTTC

D gene: TRBD1
J gene: TRBJ1-1
V gene: TRBV29-1
CDR3 length: 13
clone size: many
CDR3 protein: CSVVKQGVAEAFF
CDR3 DNA: TGCAGCGTTGTGAAACAGGGGGTCGCTGAAGCTTTCTTT

D gene: -
J gene: TRBJ2-2
V gene: TRBV2
CDR3 length: 14
clone size: many
CDR3 protein: CASRGTRNTGELFF
CDR3 DNA: TGTGCCAGCCGGGGGACACGGAACACCGGGGAGCTGTTTTTT

D gene: -
J gene: TRBJ2-3
V gene: TRBV7-2
CDR3 length: 17
clone size: once
CDR3 protein: CASNDYRSRGSEDTHYF
CDR3 DNA: TGTGCCAGCAACGACTACCGCTCTCGGGGTTCGGAGGATACGCACTATTTT

D gene: -
J gene: TRBJ2-7
V gene: TRBV10-3
CDR3 length: 16
clone size: once
CDR3 protein: CAIEEGGTSRTYEQYF
CDR3 DNA: TGTGCCATCGAGGAAGGCGGGACATCGAGGACCTACGAGCAGTACTTC

D gene: -
J gene: TRBJ2-5
V gene: TRBV2
CDR3 length: 20
clone size: -
CDR3 protein: CASSIYLCSVSTGAGETQYF
CDR3 DNA: -

D gene: -
J gene: TRBJ2-5
V gene: TRBV15
CDR3 length: 14
clone size: -
CDR3 protein: CATSSGQTQETQYF
CDR3 DNA: TGTGCCACCAGCAGCGGACAGACCCAAGAGACCCAGTACTTC

D gene: TRBD1
J gene: TRBJ2-3
V gene: TRBV7-3
CDR3 length: 16
clone size: few
CDR3 protein: CASSLMGQGAADTQYF
CDR3 DNA: TGTGCCAGCAGCTTAATGGGACAGGGGGCTGCAGATACGCAGTATTTT

D gene: -
J gene: TRBJ2-5
V gene: TRBV9
CDR3 length: 15
clone size: many
CDR3 protein: CASSLDIGDQETQYF
CDR3 DNA: TGTGCCAGCAGCTTAGATATCGGAGATCAAGAGACCCAGTACTTC

D gene: TRBD2
J gene: TRBJ2-7
V gene: TRBV7-2
CDR3 length: 16
clone size: -
CDR3 protein: CASSQGSSGTLYEQYF
CDR3 DNA: TGTGCCAGCAGCCAAGGCTCGAGCGGGACCCTCTACGAGCAGTACTTC

D gene: -
J gene: TRBJ1-2
V gene: TRBV7-9
CDR3 length: 14
clone size: many
CDR3 protein: CASSPREASYGYTF
CDR3 DNA: TGTGCCAGCAGCCCTCGGGAGGCTTCGTATGGCTACACCTTC

D gene: -
J gene: TRBJ2-2
V gene: TRBV20-1
CDR3 length: 13
clone size: -
CDR3 protein: CSARGAGIDELFF
CDR3 DNA: TGCAGTGCTAGGGGGGCAGGGATCGATGAGCTGTTTTTT

D gene: TRBD2
J gene: TRBJ2-1
V gene: TRBV24-1
CDR3 length: 15
clone size: -
CDR3 protein: CATSSRGAGNNEQFF
CDR3 DNA: TGTGCCACCAGTTCGCGGGGGGCTGGAAACAATGAGCAGTTCTTC

D gene: -
J gene: TRBJ2-3
V gene: TRBV7-2
CDR3 length: 17
clone size: few
CDR3 protein: CASSLAPTGLVTDTQYF
CDR3 DNA: TGTGCCAGCAGCTTAGCTCCAACGGGCTTAGTCACAGATACGCAGTATTTT

D gene: -
J gene: TRBJ2-5
V gene: TRBV29-1
CDR3 length: 14
clone size: -
CDR3 protein: CTSPAGAMGETQYF
CDR3 DNA: TGCACCTCCCCCGCCGGAGCAATGGGAGAGACCCAGTACTTC

D gene: -
J gene: TRBJ2-7
V gene: TRBV7-8
CDR3 length: 14
clone size: -
CDR3 protein: CASRSPGRGDEQYF
CDR3 DNA: TGTGCCAGCAGATCTCCGGGCAGGGGGGACGAGCAGTACTTC

D gene: -
J gene: TRBJ1-2
V gene: TRBV20-1
CDR3 length: 11
clone size: -
CDR3 protein: CSARERVGYTF
CDR3 DNA: TGCAGTGCTAGAGAGAGGGTTGGCTACACCTTC

D gene: TRBD2
J gene: TRBJ2-2
V gene: TRBV7-3
CDR3 length: 17
clone size: -
CDR3 protein: CASSLTAGGRASGELSF
CDR3 DNA: TGTGCCAGCAGCTTAACGGCTGGCGGGAGGGCCTCCGGGGAGCTGTCTTTT

D gene: TRBD2
J gene: TRBJ2-7
V gene: TRBV12-5
CDR3 length: 13
clone size: many
CDR3 protein: CASVLAGGDEQYF
CDR3 DNA: TGTGCTAGTGTCTTAGCGGGAGGGGACGAGCAGTACTTT

D gene: -
J gene: TRBJ1-1
V gene: TRBV12-3/TRBV12-4
CDR3 length: 12
clone size: -
CDR3 protein: CASSPRHLEAFF
CDR3 DNA: TGTGCCAGCAGTCCGAGACATCTTGAAGCTTTCTTT

D gene: TRBD1
J gene: TRBJ2-3
V gene: TRBV7-9
CDR3 length: 12
clone size: -
CDR3 protein: CASRDREDTQYF
CDR3 DNA: TGTGCCAGCAGAGACAGGGAAGATACGCAGTATTTT

D gene: TRBD2
J gene: TRBJ2-5
V gene: TRBV20-1
CDR3 length: 11
clone size: once
CDR3 protein: CSLGGDETQYF
CDR3 DNA: TGCAGCTTGGGAGGGGACGAGACCCAGTACTTC

D gene: TRBD2
J gene: TRBJ2-1
V gene: TRBV13
CDR3 length: 15
clone size: few
CDR3 protein: CASSLRLAGGGEQFF
CDR3 DNA: TGCGCCAGCAGCTTAAGACTAGCGGGAGGGGGTGAGCAGTTCTTC

D gene: TRBD2
J gene: TRBJ2-7
V gene: TRBV7-6
CDR3 length: 13
clone size: many
CDR3 protein: CASSFGEGTKQYF
CDR3 DNA: TGTGCCAGCAGCTTTGGGGAGGGAACGAAGCAGTACTTC

D gene: TRBD2
J gene: TRBJ2-6
V gene: TRBV7-9
CDR3 length: 19
clone size: once
CDR3 protein: CASSAWTSGKNTGANVLTF
CDR3 DNA: TGTGCCAGCAGCGCCTGGACTAGCGGGAAGAACACCGGGGCCAACGTCCTGACTTTC

D gene: -
J gene: TRBJ2-1
V gene: TRBV24-1
CDR3 length: 13
clone size: -
CDR3 protein: CATSDRKATEQFF
CDR3 DNA: TGTGCCACCAGTGACCGCAAAGCTACGGAGCAGTTCTTC

D gene: -
J gene: TRBJ1-6
V gene: TRBV20-1
CDR3 length: 13
clone size: many
CDR3 protein: CSAAPTVNSPLHF
CDR3 DNA: TGCAGTGCTGCCCCGACAGTGAATTCACCCCTCCACTTT

D gene: -
J gene: TRBJ2-5
V gene: TRBV20-1
CDR3 length: 10
clone size: -
CDR3 protein: CSRYQETQYF
CDR3 DNA: TGCAGTCGCTACCAAGAGACCCAGTACTTC

D gene: TRBD2
J gene: TRBJ2-2
V gene: TRBV7-8
CDR3 length: 16
clone size: many
CDR3 protein: CASSPLLREGNGELFF
CDR3 DNA: TGTGCCAGCAGCCCCCTTCTGCGGGAGGGCAACGGGGAGCTGTTTTTT

D gene: -
J gene: TRBJ2-5
V gene: TRBV7-2
CDR3 length: 9
clone size: many
CDR3 protein: CASSLTQYF
CDR3 DNA: TGTGCCAGCAGTTTGACCCAGTACTTC

D gene: -
J gene: TRBJ1-2
V gene: TRBV5-4
CDR3 length: 15
clone size: many
CDR3 protein: CASSWGGRTNYGYTF
CDR3 DNA: TGTGCCAGCAGTTGGGGGGGACGGACGAACTATGGCTACACCTTC

D gene: TRBD1
J gene: TRBJ1-5
V gene: TRBV7-8
CDR3 length: 12
clone size: many
CDR3 protein: CASSPGGWPQHF
CDR3 DNA: TGTGCCAGCAGCCCAGGGGGATGGCCCCAGCATTTT

D gene: -
J gene: TRBJ2-5
V gene: TRBV9
CDR3 length: 15
clone size: many
CDR3 protein: CASSATHRVGETQYF
CDR3 DNA: TGTGCCAGCAGCGCGACCCACAGGGTCGGGGAGACCCAGTACTTC

D gene: -
J gene: TRBJ1-1
V gene: TRBV30
CDR3 length: 13
clone size: -
CDR3 protein: CAWSGQSNTEAFF
CDR3 DNA: TGTGCCTGGAGTGGACAGTCGAACACTGAAGCTTTCTTT

D gene: TRBD2
J gene: TRBJ2-7
V gene: TRBV13
CDR3 length: 15
clone size: -
CDR3 protein: CASSPGTSGRKEQYF
CDR3 DNA: TGTGCCAGCAGCCCGGGGACTAGCGGGAGAAAAGAGCAGTACTTC

D gene: TRBD1
J gene: TRBJ2-5
V gene: TRBV5-4
CDR3 length: 15
clone size: -
CDR3 protein: CASSWDRGAGETQYF
CDR3 DNA: TGTGCCAGCAGCTGGGACAGGGGTGCAGGGGAGACCCAGTACTTC